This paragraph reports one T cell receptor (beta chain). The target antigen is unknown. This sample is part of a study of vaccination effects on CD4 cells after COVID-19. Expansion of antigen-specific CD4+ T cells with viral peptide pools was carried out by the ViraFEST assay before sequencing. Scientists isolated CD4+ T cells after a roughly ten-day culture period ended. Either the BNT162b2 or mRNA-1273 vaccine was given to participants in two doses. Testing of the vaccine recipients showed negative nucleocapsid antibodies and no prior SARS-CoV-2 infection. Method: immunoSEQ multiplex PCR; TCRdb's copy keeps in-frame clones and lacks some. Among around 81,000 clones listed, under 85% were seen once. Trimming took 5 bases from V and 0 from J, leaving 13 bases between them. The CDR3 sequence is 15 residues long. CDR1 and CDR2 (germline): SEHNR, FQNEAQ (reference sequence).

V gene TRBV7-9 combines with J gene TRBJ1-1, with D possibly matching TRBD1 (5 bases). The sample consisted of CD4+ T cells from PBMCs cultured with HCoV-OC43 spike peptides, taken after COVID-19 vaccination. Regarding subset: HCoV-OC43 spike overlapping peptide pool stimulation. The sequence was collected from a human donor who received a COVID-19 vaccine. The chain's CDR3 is CASSHRLGMNTEAFF. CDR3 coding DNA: TGTGCCAGCAGCCACAGGCTAGGGATGAACACTGAAGCTTTCTTT.